The 9 T cell receptor beta chains given below trace back to one sample, sequenced in a study of T cells in Graves' hyperthyroidism and ophthalmopathy. RNA transcripts served as the template for amplifying TCR beta CDR3 regions. An initial round of RT-PCR targeting the TCR CDR3 relied on the HTBI primer set. TCRdb passed the multiplex PCR reads through MiXCR, listing each CDR3 protein once. Of roughly 500,000 distinct CDR3 sequences in the sample, about 43% were seen once. The specimen was peripheral blood or thyroid tissue (not recorded which). The receptors derive from an adult woman with Graves' disease, either hyperthyroidism or ophthalmopathy (not recorded which).

The chain links TRBV7-3 to TRBJ2-5, with 11 bases that match TRBD2. The end of the DNA fits TRBJ2-7 better, so the J call may be wrong. Germline V lookup: CDR1 SGHTA, CDR2 FQGTGA. CDR3 size: 15 residues. This CDR3 reads CASSATSGGSYEQYF. DNA for the CDR3: TGTGCCAGCAGCGCAACTAGCGGGGGCTCCTACGAGCAGTACTTC.

This clonotype was seen many times. This rearrangement joins TRBV5-6 to TRBJ2-7; no definite D call. Trimming took off 1 base at V and 2 bases at J, with 7 bases between the two ends. Germline CDR1 reads SGHDT; CDR2 reads YYEEEE. The CDR3 is 13 residues long. The CDR3 DNA reads as TGTGCCAGCAGCTTGTTTGGGACCTACGAGCAGTACTTC. Amino acid sequence: CASSLFGTYEQYF.

This clonotype was observed a single time. The CDR3, as DNA: TGTGCCACCCACGCCGGGACCTCCTCTGGAAACACCATATATTTT. Translated, it gives CATHAGTSSGNTIYF. The rearrangement uses TRBV10-3 and TRBJ1-3, with a possible D match to TRBD1 (5 bases). CDR3 size: 15 residues. Germline CDR1 and CDR2: ENHRY and SYGVKD. V lost 10 bases, J lost 0 bases, and 16 bases lay in between.

This clonotype came up once. The rearrangement joins TRBV5-4 to TRBJ1-1; the D gene is possibly TRBD1 (6 bases). V was trimmed by 0 bases and J by 2 bases, leaving 11 bases between them. The CDR3 spans 15 residues. CDR1 is SGHNT, CDR2 YYREEE, per germline (reference sequence). CDR3 protein: CASSLVGQPNTEAFF. The CDR3, as DNA: TGTGCCAGCAGCTTGGTTGGACAGCCTAACACTGAAGCTTTCTTT.

This clonotype was seen at least ten times. The chain combines TRBV12-3 or TRBV12-4 with TRBJ1-6; no clear D gene. V lost 5 bases to trimming and J lost 8 bases, with 7 bases between them. This CDR3 is built from 12 residues. The CDR3 protein is CASSDSYSPLHF. CDR3 DNA: TGTGCCAGCAGTGACTCGTATTCACCCCTCCACTTT.

Ten or more counts support this clonotype. This CDR3 is CASSLELGHGGYTF. Written as DNA, the CDR3 is TGTGCCAGCAGCTTAGAACTGGGGCATGGTGGCTACACCTTC. The chain uses TRBV7-9 and TRBJ1-2; possible D gene TRBD1, 5 bases. This CDR3 contains 14 residues. CDR1 is SEHNR and CDR2 is FQNEAQ in the germline V gene (reference sequence). V was shortened by 1 base and J by 7 bases, with 13 bases between the two germline ends.

The chain recombines TRBV4-1 with TRBJ2-2; either TRBD1 or TRBD2 may supply D (5 bases each). Germline CDR1 is MGHRA and CDR2 is YSYEKL. The CDR3 sequence is 14 residues long. With 1 base removed from V and 6 bases from J, the gap between germline ends came to 9 bases. As DNA, the CDR3 is TGCGCCAGCAGCCAAGCGGGGACCCCCGGGGAGCTGTTTTTT. This sequence encodes CASSQAGTPGELFF.

This clonotype was found many times. The chain combines TRBV7-8 with TRBJ1-1; a weak D match, TRBD1 (5 bases). The CDR3 is 14 amino acids. V was trimmed by 5 bases and J by 8 bases, leaving 18 bases between them. Germline CDR1 and CDR2: SGHVS and FQNEAQ. CDR3 nucleotide sequence: TGTGCCAGCAGCACACAGGACCGGGATATAGAAGCTTTCTTT. Encoded protein: CASSTQDRDIEAFF.

The chain couples TRBV20-1 to TRBJ1-1; D is ambiguous. CDR1 is DFQATT, CDR2 SNEGSKA, per germline (reference sequence). The length of the CDR3 is 11 residues. CDR3 coding DNA: TGCAGCGTTCTCAGCGTCACTGAAGCTTTCTTT. Its translation is CSVLSVTEAFF.